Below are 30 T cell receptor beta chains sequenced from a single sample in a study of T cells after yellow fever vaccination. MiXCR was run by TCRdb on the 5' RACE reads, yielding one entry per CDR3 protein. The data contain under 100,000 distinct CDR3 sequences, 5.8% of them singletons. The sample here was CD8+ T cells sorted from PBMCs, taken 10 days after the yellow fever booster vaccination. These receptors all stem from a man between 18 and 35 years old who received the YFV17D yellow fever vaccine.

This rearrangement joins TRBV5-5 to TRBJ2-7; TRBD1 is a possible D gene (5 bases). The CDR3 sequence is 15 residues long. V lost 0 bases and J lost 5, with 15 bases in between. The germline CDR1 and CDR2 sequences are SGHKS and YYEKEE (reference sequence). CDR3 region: CASSLVGDWVHEQYF. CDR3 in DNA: TGTGCCAGCAGCTTGGTAGGGGATTGGGTCCACGAGCAGTACTTC. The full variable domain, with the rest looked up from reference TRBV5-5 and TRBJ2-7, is DAGVTQSPTHLIKTRGQQVTLRCSPISGHKSVSWYQQVLGQGPQFIFQYYEKEERGRGNFPDRFSARQFPNYSSELNVNALLLGDSALYLCASSLVGDWVHEQYFGPGTRLTVT.

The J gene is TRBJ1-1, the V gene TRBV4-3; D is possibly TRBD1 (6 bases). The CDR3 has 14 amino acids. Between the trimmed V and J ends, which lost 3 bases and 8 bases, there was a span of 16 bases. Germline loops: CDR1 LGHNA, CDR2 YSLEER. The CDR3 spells CASSQMTGGREAFF. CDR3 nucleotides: TGCGCCAGCAGCCAGATGACGGGGGGCCGAGAAGCTTTCTTT.

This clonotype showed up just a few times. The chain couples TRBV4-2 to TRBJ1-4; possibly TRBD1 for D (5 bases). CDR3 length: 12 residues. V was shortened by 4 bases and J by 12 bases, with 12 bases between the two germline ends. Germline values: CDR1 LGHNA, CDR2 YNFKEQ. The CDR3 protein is CASSLEGPELFF. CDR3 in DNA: TGTGCCAGCAGCCTTGAGGGGCCCGAACTGTTTTTT.

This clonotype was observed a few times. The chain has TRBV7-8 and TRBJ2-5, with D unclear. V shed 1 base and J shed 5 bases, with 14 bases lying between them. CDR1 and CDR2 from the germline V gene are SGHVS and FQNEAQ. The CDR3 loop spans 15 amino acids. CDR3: CASSLVGQPVETQYF. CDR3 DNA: TGTGCCAGCAGCTTAGTGGGCCAGCCGGTGGAGACCCAGTACTTC.

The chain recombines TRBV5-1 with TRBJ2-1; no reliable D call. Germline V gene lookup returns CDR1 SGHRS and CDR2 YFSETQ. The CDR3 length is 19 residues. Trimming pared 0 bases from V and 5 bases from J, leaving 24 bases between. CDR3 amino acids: CASSLGIGSGVPEHNEQFF. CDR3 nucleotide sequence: TGCGCCAGCAGCTTGGGAATCGGATCGGGCGTTCCGGAGCACAATGAGCAGTTCTTC. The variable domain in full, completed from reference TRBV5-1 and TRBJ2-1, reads KAGVTQTPRYLIKTRGQQVTLSCSPISGHRSVSWYQQTPGQGLQFLFEYFSETQRNKGNFPGRFSGRQFSNSRSEMNVSTLELGDSALYLCASSLGIGSGVPEHNEQFFGPGTRLTVL.

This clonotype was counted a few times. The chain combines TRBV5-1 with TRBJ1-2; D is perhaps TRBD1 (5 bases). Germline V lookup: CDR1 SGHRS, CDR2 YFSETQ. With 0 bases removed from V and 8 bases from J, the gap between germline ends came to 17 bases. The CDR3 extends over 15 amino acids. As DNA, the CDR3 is TGCGCCAGCAGCTTGGAGGGACGGCCATCCGGGGGCTACACCTTC. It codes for CASSLEGRPSGGYTF.

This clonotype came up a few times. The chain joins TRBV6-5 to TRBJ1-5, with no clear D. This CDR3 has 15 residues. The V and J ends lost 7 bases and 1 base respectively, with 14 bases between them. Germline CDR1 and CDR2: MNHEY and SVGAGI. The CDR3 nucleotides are TGTGCCAGCACAACAGACGCCTTGAGCAATCAGCCCCAGCATTTT. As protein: CASTTDALSNQPQHF.

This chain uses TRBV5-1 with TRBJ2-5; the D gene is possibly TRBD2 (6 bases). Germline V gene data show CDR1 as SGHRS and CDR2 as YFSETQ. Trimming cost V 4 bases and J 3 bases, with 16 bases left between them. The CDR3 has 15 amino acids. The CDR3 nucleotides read TGCGCCAGCAGCCGCGGGGCAGGGTATGAAGAGACCCAGTACTTC. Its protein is CASSRGAGYEETQYF.

CDR3 sequence: CASSYPGQGTDTQYF. CDR3 DNA: TGTGCCAGCAGCTACCCGGGACAGGGAACAGATACGCAGTATTTT. This chain links TRBV12-3 or TRBV12-4 with TRBJ2-3; 9 nucleotides match TRBD1. CDR3 length equals 15 residues. J lost 3 bases, V lost 6 bases, and 7 bases had no gene match.

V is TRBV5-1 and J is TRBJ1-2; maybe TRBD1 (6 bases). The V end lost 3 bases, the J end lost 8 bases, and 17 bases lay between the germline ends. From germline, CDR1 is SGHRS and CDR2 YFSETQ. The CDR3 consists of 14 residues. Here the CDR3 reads CASSSSGGRRGYTF. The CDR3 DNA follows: TGCGCCAGCAGCTCTTCGGGGGGGCGGCGAGGCTACACCTTC.

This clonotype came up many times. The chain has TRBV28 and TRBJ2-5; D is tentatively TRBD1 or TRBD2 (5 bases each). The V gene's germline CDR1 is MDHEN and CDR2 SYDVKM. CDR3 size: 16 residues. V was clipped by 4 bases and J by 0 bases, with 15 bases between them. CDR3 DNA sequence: TGTGCCAGCAGTTATTCTTTAGGGACGTACCAAGAGACCCAGTACTTC. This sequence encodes CASSYSLGTYQETQYF.

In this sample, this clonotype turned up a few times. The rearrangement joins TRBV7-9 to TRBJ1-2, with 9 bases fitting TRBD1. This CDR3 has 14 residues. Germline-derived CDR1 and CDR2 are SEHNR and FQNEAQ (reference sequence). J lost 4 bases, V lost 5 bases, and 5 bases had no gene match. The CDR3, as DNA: TGTGCCAGCAGCCCGGGACAGGGCGGCTATGGCTACACCTTC. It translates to CASSPGQGGYGYTF.

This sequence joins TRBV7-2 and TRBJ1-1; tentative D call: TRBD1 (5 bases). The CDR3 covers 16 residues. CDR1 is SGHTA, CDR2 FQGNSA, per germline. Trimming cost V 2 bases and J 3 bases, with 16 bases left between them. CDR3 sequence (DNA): TGTGCCAGCAGCTTACGAGGGGCGGGAAGAGACACTGAAGCTTTCTTT. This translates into CASSLRGAGRDTEAFF.

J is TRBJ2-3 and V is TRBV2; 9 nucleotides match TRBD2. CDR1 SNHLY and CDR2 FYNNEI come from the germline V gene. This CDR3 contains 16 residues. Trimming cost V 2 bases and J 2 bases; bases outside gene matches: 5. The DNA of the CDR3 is TGTGCCAGCAGTGAATCGAGCGGGGGGACCACAGATACGCAGTATTTT. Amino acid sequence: CASSESSGGTTDTQYF.

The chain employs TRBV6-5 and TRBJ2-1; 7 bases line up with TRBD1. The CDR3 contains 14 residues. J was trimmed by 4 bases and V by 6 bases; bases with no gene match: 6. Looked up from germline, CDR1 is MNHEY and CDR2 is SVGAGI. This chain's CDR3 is CASRPGQIYNEQFF. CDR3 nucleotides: TGTGCCAGCAGGCCGGGACAGATTTACAATGAGCAGTTCTTC.

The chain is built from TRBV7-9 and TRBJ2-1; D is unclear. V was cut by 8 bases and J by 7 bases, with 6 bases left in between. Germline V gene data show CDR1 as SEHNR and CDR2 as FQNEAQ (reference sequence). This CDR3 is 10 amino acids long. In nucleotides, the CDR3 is TGTGCCAGCTTAAGTAATGAGCAGTTCTTC. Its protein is CASLSNEQFF.

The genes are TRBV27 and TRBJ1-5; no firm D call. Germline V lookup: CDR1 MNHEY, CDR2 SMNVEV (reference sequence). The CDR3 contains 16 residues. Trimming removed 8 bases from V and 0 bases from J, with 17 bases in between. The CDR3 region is CASAFSDRLSNQPQHF. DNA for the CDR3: TGTGCCAGCGCCTTTTCGGACCGCCTTAGCAATCAGCCCCAGCATTTT.

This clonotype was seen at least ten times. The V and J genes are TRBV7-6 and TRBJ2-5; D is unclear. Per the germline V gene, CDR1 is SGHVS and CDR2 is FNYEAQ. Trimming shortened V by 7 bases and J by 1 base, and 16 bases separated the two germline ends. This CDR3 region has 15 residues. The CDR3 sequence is CASTRGPMFQETQYF. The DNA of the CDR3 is TGTGCCAGCACCCGCGGCCCAATGTTCCAAGAGACCCAGTACTTC.

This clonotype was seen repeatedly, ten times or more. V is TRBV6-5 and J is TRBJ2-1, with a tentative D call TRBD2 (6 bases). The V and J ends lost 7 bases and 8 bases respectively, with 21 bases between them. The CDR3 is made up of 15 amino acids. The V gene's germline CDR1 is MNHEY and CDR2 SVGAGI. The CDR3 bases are TGTGCCAGCACCTCCCTGCGGTTCGGGAGAGATGAGCAGTTCTTC. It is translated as CASTSLRFGRDEQFF.

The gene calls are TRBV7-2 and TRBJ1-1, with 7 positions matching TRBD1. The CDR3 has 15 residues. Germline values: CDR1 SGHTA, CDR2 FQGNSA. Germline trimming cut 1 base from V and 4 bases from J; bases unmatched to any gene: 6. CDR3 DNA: TGTGCCAGCAGCTTAGAAGGGGGCGCAGGCACTGAAGCTTTCTTT. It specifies CASSLEGGAGTEAFF.

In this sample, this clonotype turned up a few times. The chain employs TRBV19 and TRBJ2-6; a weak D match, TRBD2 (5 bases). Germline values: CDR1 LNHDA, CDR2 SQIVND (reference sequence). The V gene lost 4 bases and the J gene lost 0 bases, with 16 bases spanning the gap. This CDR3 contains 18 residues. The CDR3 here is CASSRGDYYSSGANVLTF. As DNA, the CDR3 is TGTGCCAGTAGTAGGGGAGACTACTACAGCTCTGGGGCCAACGTCCTGACTTTC.

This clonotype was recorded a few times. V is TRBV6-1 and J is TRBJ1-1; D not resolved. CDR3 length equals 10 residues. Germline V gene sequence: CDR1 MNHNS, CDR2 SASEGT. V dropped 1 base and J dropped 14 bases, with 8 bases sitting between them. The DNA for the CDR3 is TGTGCCAGCAGTGAAGGAGGAAACTTCTTT. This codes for CASSEGGNFF.

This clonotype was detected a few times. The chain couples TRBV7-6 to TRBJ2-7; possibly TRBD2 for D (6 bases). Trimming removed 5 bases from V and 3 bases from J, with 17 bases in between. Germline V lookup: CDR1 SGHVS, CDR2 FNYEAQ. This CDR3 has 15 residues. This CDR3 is CASSHPLGRIYEQYF. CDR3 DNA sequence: TGTGCCAGCAGCCATCCACTAGGGAGGATCTACGAGCAGTACTTC.

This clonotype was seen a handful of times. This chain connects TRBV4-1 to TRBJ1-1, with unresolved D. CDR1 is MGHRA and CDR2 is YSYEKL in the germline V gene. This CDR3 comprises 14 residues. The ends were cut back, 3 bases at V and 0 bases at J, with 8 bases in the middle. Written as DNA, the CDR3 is TGCGCCAGCAGCCACCAGAGCATGAACACTGAAGCTTTCTTT. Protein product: CASSHQSMNTEAFF.

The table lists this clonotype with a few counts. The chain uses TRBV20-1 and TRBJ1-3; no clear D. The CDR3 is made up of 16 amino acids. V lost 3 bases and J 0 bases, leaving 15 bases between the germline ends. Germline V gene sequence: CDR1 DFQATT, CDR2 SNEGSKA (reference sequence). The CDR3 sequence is CSASPDLLSSGNTIYF. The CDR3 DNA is TGCAGTGCTAGCCCAGACCTTCTAAGCTCTGGAAACACCATATATTTT.

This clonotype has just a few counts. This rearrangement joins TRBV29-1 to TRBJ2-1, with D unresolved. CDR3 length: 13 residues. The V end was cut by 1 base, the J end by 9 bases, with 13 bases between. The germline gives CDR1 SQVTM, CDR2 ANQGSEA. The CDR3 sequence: CSVEVLASGEQFF. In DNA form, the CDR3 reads TGCAGCGTTGAAGTTTTGGCGTCGGGTGAGCAGTTCTTC.

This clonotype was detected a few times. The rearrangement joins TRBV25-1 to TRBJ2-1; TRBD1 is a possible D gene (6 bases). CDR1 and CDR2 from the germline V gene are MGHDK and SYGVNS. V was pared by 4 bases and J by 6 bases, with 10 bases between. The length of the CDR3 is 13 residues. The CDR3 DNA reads TGTGCCAGCAGTGTGGGACACCTCAATGAGCAGTTCTTC. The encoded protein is CASSVGHLNEQFF.

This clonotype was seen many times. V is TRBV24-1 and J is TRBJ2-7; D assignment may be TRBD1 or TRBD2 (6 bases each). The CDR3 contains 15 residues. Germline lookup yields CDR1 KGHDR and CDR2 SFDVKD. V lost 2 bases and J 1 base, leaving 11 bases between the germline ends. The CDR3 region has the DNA TGTGCCACCAGTGATTCCACAGGGAGGTCCTACGAGCAGTACTTC. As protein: CATSDSTGRSYEQYF.

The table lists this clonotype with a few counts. For the CDR3, the DNA is TGTGCCAGCAGCGTCGGGACTACCTTGTACCAAGAGACCCAGTACTTC. Its translation: CASSVGTTLYQETQYF. The gene calls are TRBV7-3 and TRBJ2-5, with 7 nucleotides matching TRBD2. From germline, CDR1 is SGHTA and CDR2 FQGTGA. V shed 5 bases and J 0 bases; nucleotides not matched to a gene: 9. The CDR3 has 16 residues.

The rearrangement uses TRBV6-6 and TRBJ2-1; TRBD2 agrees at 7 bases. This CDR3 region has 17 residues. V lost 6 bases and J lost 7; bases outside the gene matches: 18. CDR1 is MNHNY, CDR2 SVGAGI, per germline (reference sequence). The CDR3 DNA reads TGTGCCAGCAGCCCCCAAGAGAGCGAGCGGGGTCATAATGAGCAGTTCTTC. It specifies CASSPQESERGHNEQFF.